This T cell receptor (beta chain) was identified during a study of blood T cell repertoires in COVID-19 (dated by TCRdb to 2019 to 2021). About the study as a whole: The collaborator samples originated in the United States, Italy and Spain and spanned the acute and convalescent phases of COVID-19. The prospective study material was composed of cDNA or gDNA derived from T cells, B-cell-depleted T cells, or PBMCs. Deeply sampled blood TCRbeta repertoires from subjects exposed to, actively infected with, or recovered from COVID-19 were included in the dataset. The repertoires were made available in a free public database intended to serve as a resource for research on the immune response to SARS-CoV-2. Samples were obtained from the ongoing ImmuneRACE study (first 160 participants) and from 1,254 subjects provided by 6 global collaborators. A de-identified subject ID, COVID-19 status, age in years and sex were almost always included in the sample metadata. Where available, HLA class I and class II types were obtained from metadata supplied by the sample provider rather than from assay-based typing.

On the study overall, not on this receptor specifically: Clinical and demographic metadata were provided uncurated, with the amount varying by source and participant.

Whole blood was collected in K2EDTA tubes by collaborating institutions according to the institutions' own protocols. For TCRbeta analysis, collaborators shipped samples as frozen whole blood, isolated PBMCs, or DNA extracted from either of those sample types. Turning to this clone: The antigen it binds to is not known. Base qualities are not recorded, but no much larger clone differs from it by a single base.

TCRbeta CDR3 regions were amplified from genomic DNA by means of the immunoSEQ Assay, a bias-controlled multiplex PCR. The authors' analysis ran thus. Nucleated cell counts per sample were estimated from amplification of reference gene primers within the assay. Sequence reads were collapsed and filtered to measure the absolute abundance of every unique TCRbeta CDR3 rearrangement. Productive Simpson clonality was computed per sample as the square root of Simpson's diversity index over productive rearrangements. TCRdb obtained this table from immuneACCESS and retained in-frame rearrangements with V and J assigned. These tables miss some clones; where compared with another copy, unresolved V genes account for less than half of the shortfall, and the remainder is unexplained. That table is the source of V, J and clone size, and D and trimming were worked out from the DNA. In all, the sample holds under 15,000 clones, and nearly 90% of those were seen once. Around 20% of the sample comes from the top ten.

This clonotype originated in a human donor with active COVID-19. The donor label of this sample is uncertain. Sequenced material: peripheral blood.

At the DNA level, the sequence is TGTGCCAGCAGCCCCTGGACTAGCGGGGGACGCGAGCAGTTCTTC. Translated, it gives CASSPWTSGGREQFF. This chain joins TRBV7-3 to TRBJ2-1; 13 middle bases align to TRBD2. The germline V gene supplies CDR1 SGHTA and CDR2 FQGTGA. V lost 5 bases and J lost 10 bases, and the count of bases not matched to a germline gene is 8. The CDR3 runs 15 residues from the cysteine to the phenylalanine. The sequence is cut down to CDR3 DNA, 45 bases in frame from base 1.